The 9 T cell receptor beta chains presented below share a single source sample, sequenced in a study of CD8+CD57+ T cells in acquired aplastic anemia. Profiles of TCR beta VDJ and CDR3 were generated from a genomic DNA template. TCRdb re-called the reads with MiXCR, one entry per CDR3 protein. The table has 200,000 to 250,000 distinct CDR3 sequences, about a third seen once. The sequenced sample consisted of sorted CD4+, CD8+, or CD8+CD57+ T cells (not recorded which) from PBMCs. The receptors here all came from a human donor in good health, serving as a control.

Turning to this clonotype: A much larger clone lies a single base off, so this may be a read error. The gene calls are TRBV7-3 and TRBJ1-2, with 7 bases identical to TRBD1. CDR3 length: 14 residues. The germline gives CDR1 SGHTA, CDR2 FQGTGA. CDR3 in amino acids: CASSLGTANYGNTF. The CDR3 nucleotides are TGTGCCAGCAGCTTGGGGACAGCCAACTATGGCAACACCTTC.

This clonotype was picked up a small number of times. CDR3 amino acids: CATQRGGGFQETQYF. As DNA, the CDR3 is TGTGCCACCCAGCGGGGCGGGGGGTTCCAAGAGACCCAGTACTTC. The chain has TRBV7-2 and TRBJ2-5, with 8 bases lining up with TRBD2. The V segment lost 10 bases and the J segment 1 base; nucleotides outside the gene matches: 11. The CDR3 is 15 amino acids. CDR1 and CDR2 from the germline V gene are SGHTA and FQGNSA.

This clonotype appeared a few times. The chain uses TRBV11-1 and TRBJ1-3, with a weak D call TRBD1 (5 bases). With 1 base removed from V and 0 bases from J, the gap between germline ends came to 10 bases. Per the germline V gene, CDR1 is SGHAT and CDR2 is FQDESV (reference sequence). The CDR3 is made up of 16 amino acids. The CDR3 DNA is TGTGCCAGCAGCTTAGTGGGGCCCAGCTCTGGAAACACCATATATTTT. This sequence encodes CASSLVGPSSGNTIYF.

V usage is TRBV29-1 and J usage is TRBJ2-2, with 9 bases lining up with TRBD2. Trimming took 6 bases from V and 11 from J; bases not matched to a gene: 4. Germline V gene lookup returns CDR1 SQVTM and CDR2 ANQGSEA. CDR3 length: 11 residues. This CDR3 is CSVGLARELFF. The CDR3, as DNA: TGCAGCGTAGGACTAGCGCGTGAGCTGTTTTTT.

This clonotype was picked up one time. The junction differs from germline at one of its ends, possibly a read error. This chain connects TRBV20-1 to TRBJ1-2; D possibly corresponds to TRBD1 (5 bases). CDR3 size: 19 residues. Germline V gives CDR1 DFQATT, CDR2 SNEGSKA (reference sequence). The CDR3 here is CSARDRGPLKQGPNYGNTF. CDR3 sequence (DNA): TGCAGTGCTAGAGATCGGGGCCCCTTGAAGCAGGGACCTAACTATGGCAACACCTTC.

There are a few counts of this clonotype. This sequence joins TRBV2 and TRBJ1-2; no reliable D call. Germline V gene sequence: CDR1 SNHLY, CDR2 FYNNEI. Trimming left V 4 bases short and J 4 bases short, with 10 bases between. The CDR3 runs 13 residues. The CDR3 spells CASSVGNTYGYTF. The CDR3 DNA sequence: TGTGCCAGCAGTGTTGGGAACACCTATGGCTACACCTTC. Complete variable domain (other parts from reference TRBV2 and TRBJ1-2): EPEVTQTPSHQVTQMGQEVILRCVPISNHLYFYWYRQILGQKVEFLVSFYNNEISEKSEIFDDQFSVERPDGSNFTLKIRSTKLEDSAMYFCASSVGNTYGYTFGSGTRLTVV.

This clonotype occurred many times. This chain connects TRBV20-1 to TRBJ1-1, with D unresolved. The CDR3 sequence is 14 residues long. Germline assignment: CDR1 DFQATT and CDR2 SNEGSKA (reference sequence). The V end lost 0 bases, the J end lost 3 bases, and 11 bases lay between the germline ends. The CDR3 sequence: CSARDRIGYTEAFF. CDR3 bases: TGCAGTGCTAGAGATCGAATAGGATACACTGAAGCTTTCTTT.

The V call is TRBV20-1, the J call TRBJ2-3; 10 bases match TRBD2. With V trimmed by 3 bases and J by 0 bases, 15 bases remained unmatched. This CDR3 is built from 19 residues. The germline gives CDR1 DFQATT, CDR2 SNEGSKA (reference sequence). CDR3 nucleotides: TGCAGTGCTAGCGGGCTAGCGGGGGCCCAGTATTCTAGCACAGATACGCAGTATTTT. Translation: CSASGLAGAQYSSTDTQYF.

This clonotype was counted ten times or more. The genes are TRBV3-1 and TRBJ1-2; TRBD1 might be the D (6 bases). V lost 6 bases and J 8 bases, leaving 19 bases between the germline ends. Germline CDR1 LGHDT, CDR2 YNNKEL (reference sequence). CDR3 length: 14 residues. In DNA, the CDR3 is TGTGCCAGCAGTACCGGGACAACGCCATTGGGCTACACCTTC. Translating it yields CASSTGTTPLGYTF.